The text below deals with one T cell receptor beta chain. Looked up from germline, CDR1 is MNHEY and CDR2 is SMNVEV (reference sequence). The V and J ends lost 7 bases and 0 bases, in that order; junction bases with no gene match: 7. This CDR3 has 15 residues. The data were taken from a study of blood T cell repertoires in COVID-19. Study in general: The United States, Italy and Spain were the sources of the acute and convalescent COVID-19 samples. PBMCs, B-cell-depleted T cells, or T cells were the source of the cDNA or gDNA that made up the material.

Authors' analysis steps: By means of reference gene primer amplification, nucleated cell counts were estimated. The table came from immunoSEQ multiplex PCR; TCRdb's copy has only in-frame clones and leaves some out. V, J and clone size are taken as reported in that table, and D and trimming were inferred from the DNA itself. The sample yields 25,000 to 30,000 clones, around 85% seen once. This chain connects TRBV27 to TRBJ2-5, with 8 nucleotides matching TRBD2. The TCR originated in a human donor in a cohort sampled during active COVID-19. The source material was peripheral blood. The DNA for the CDR3 is TGTGCCAGCAAGTTTACGGGAGGGAACCAAGAGACCCAGTACTTC. Translation gives CASKFTGGNQETQYF.